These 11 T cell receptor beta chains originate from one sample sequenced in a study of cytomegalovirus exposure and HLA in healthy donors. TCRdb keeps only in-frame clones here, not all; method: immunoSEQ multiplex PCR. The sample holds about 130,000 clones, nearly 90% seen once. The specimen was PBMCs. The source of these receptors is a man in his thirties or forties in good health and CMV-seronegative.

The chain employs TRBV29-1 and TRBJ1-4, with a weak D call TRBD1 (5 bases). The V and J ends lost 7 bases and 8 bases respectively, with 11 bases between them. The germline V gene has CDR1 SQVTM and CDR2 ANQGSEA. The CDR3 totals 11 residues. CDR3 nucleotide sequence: TGCAGCGGGCTGGGGGGGGAAAAACTGTTTTTT. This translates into CSGLGGEKLFF.

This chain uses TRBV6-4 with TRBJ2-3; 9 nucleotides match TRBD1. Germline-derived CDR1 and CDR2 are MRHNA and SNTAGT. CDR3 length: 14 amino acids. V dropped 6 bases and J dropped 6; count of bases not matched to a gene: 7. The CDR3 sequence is CASRRTGASDTQYF. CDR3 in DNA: TGTGCCAGCAGGAGGACAGGGGCTTCTGATACGCAGTATTTT.

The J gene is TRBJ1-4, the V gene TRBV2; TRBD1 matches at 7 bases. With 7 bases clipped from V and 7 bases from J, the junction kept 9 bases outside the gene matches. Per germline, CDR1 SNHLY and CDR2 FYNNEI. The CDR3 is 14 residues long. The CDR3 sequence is CASTLRGVPEKLFF. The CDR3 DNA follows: TGTGCCAGCACTCTCAGGGGGGTCCCTGAAAAACTGTTTTTT.

The CDR3 DNA reads as TGTGCCAGCAGTTACAACAGGAAGGAGACCCAGTACTTC. Translated: CASSYNRKETQYF. The J gene is TRBJ2-5, the V gene TRBV6-5; D might be TRBD1 (5 bases). CDR3 length: 13 amino acids. V shed 2 bases and J shed 5 bases, with 9 bases lying between them. Germline V CDR1 and CDR2: MNHEY, SVGAGI.

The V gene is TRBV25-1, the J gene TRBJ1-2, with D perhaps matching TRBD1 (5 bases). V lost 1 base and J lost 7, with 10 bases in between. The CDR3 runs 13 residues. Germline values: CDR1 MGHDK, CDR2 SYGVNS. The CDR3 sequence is CASSESLGGGYTF. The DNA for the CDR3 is TGTGCCAGCAGTGAATCTTTGGGGGGTGGCTACACCTTC.

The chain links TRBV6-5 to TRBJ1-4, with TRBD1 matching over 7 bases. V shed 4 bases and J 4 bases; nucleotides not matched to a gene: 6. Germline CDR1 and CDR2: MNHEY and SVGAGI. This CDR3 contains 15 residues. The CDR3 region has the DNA TGTGCCAGCAGTTCGGGGGACAGCTTTAATGAAAAACTGTTTTTT. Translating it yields CASSSGDSFNEKLFF.

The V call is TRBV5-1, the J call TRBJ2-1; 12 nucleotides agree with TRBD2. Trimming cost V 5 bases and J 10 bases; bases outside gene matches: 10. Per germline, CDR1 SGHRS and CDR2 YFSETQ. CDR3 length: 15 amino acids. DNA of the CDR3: TGCGCCAGCAGGGCCGTCCCTAGCGGGGGGGCCGAGCAGTTCTTC. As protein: CASRAVPSGGAEQFF.

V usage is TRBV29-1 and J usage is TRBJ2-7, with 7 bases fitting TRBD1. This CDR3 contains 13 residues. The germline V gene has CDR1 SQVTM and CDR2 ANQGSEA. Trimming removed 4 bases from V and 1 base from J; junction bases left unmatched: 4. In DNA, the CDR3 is TGCAGCGTTGTACAGGGGAGTTCCTACGAGCAGTACTTC. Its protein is CSVVQGSSYEQYF.

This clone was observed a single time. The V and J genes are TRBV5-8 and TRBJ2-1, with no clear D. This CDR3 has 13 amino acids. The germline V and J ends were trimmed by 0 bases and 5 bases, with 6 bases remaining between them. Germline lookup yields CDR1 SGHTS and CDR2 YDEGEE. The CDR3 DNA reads TGTGCCAGCAGCTTGGCCACACACAATGAGCAGTTCTTC. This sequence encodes CASSLATHNEQFF.

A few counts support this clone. CDR3 sequence reads: CASSGGQVYGYTF. The CDR3 region has the DNA TGTGCCAGCAGTGGGGGACAGGTCTATGGCTACACCTTC. The V call is TRBV27, the J call TRBJ1-2, with 8 positions matching TRBD1. Germline assignment: CDR1 MNHEY and CDR2 SMNVEV (reference sequence). This CDR3 contains 13 residues. V dropped 5 bases and J dropped 4; count of bases not matched to a gene: 3.

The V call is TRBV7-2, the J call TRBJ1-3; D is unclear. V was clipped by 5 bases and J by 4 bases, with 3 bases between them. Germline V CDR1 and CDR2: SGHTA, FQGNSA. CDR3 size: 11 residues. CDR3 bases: TGTGCCAGCAGCCCGGGAAACACCATATATTTT. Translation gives CASSPGNTIYF. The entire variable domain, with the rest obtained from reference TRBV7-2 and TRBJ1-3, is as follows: GAGVSQSPSNKVTEKGKDVELRCDPISGHTALYWYRQSLGQGLEFLIYFQGNSAPDKSGLPSDRFSAERTGGSVSTLTIQRTQQEDSAVYLCASSPGNTIYFGEGSWLTVV.